The rows below give T cell receptor beta chains drawn from one sample of a study of T-cell reconstitution after alpha-beta-depleted transplantation in children. TCRdb re-derived calls from the PCR reads in MiXCR, one entry per CDR3 protein. The repertoire consists of over 200,000 distinct CDR3 sequences, with approximately 8.4% occurring once and the leading ten covering 35% to 45%. The material sequenced was PBMCs, mostly from graft donor cells, taken 360 days after TCRalphabeta/CD19-depleted stem cell transplant. All receptors come from a male patient aged 2-9 years who had a stem cell transplant for acute myeloid leukemia, so the T cells may come from the graft donor. The CDR3 runs from the conserved cysteine through the conserved F or W. Each record gives: CDR3 DNA, CDR3 protein, D gene, J gene, clone size, V gene. D genes are given only for firm matches. Size values are once, few and many counts, or a class for expanded clones, and some rows have none.

DNA: TGTGCCAGCAGCTTAAGTGGGGGTCCATACGAGCAGTACTTC
CDR3: CASSLSGGPYEQYF
D: NA
J: TRBJ2-7
size: many
V: TRBV7-2

DNA: TGCAGTGCTAGGGGGACAGGAGAAAACTATGGCTACACCTTC
CDR3: CSARGTGENYGYTF
D: TRBD1
J: TRBJ1-2
size: few
V: TRBV20-1

DNA: TGCAGCGTTGTAAGCTCTGGGGCCAACGTCCTGACTTTC
CDR3: CSVVSSGANVLTF
D: NA
J: TRBJ2-6
size: many
V: TRBV29-1

DNA: TGCAGTGCTAGCCACCTACAGGGGGCGTCTGGCTACACCTTC
CDR3: CSASHLQGASGYTF
D: TRBD1
J: TRBJ1-2
size: NA
V: TRBV20-1

DNA: TGTGCCAGCAGCCCCACAGTGAACAGGGTTCAGACCCAGTACTTC
CDR3: CASSPTVNRVQTQYF
D: NA
J: TRBJ2-5
size: many
V: TRBV12-3/TRBV12-4

DNA: TGTGCCAGCTCACCTCGACTAGCGGGAGTTCCGGAGCTGTTTTTT
CDR3: CASSPRLAGVPELFF
D: TRBD2
J: TRBJ2-2
size: NA
V: TRBV18

DNA: TGCAGTGCTAGCGGGACAGGCGAAGAGACCCAGTACTTC
CDR3: CSASGTGEETQYF
D: TRBD1
J: TRBJ2-5
size: NA
V: TRBV20-1

DNA: TGCAGTGCTCCACCGTCTTTTAGCGGGAGGCCCCTATCAGTCCAAAACATTCAGTACTTC
CDR3: CSAPPSFSGRPLSVQNIQYF
D: TRBD2
J: TRBJ2-4
size: NA
V: TRBV20-1

DNA: TGCAGCGGAGCGCTCCTTCGGACGACGAATGAGCAGTTCTTC
CDR3: CSGALLRTTNEQFF
D: NA
J: TRBJ2-1
size: many
V: TRBV29-1

DNA: TGTGCCAGCAGCTTAGTAGGTACTGGCAGGGGGTGGACAGATACGCAGTATTTT
CDR3: CASSLVGTGRGWTDTQYF
D: TRBD1
J: TRBJ2-3
size: many
V: TRBV11-2

DNA: TGTGCCAGCAGCGTATCAGGGGGCGTAGAGACCCAGTACTTC
CDR3: CASSVSGGVETQYF
D: TRBD1
J: TRBJ2-5
size: many
V: TRBV7-3

DNA: TGCAGTGGGCAACAGGGAGTTGAGACCCAGTACTTC
CDR3: CSGQQGVETQYF
D: NA
J: TRBJ2-5
size: NA
V: TRBV20-1

DNA: TGTGCCAGCAGTTTATGGGGGCTCTACAATGAGCAGTTCTTC
CDR3: CASSLWGLYNEQFF
D: NA
J: TRBJ2-1
size: few
V: TRBV12-3/TRBV12-4

DNA: TGCGCCAGCAGCCAAGTAATAGGGGGGCCTGAAGCTTTCTTT
CDR3: CASSQVIGGPEAFF
D: NA
J: TRBJ1-1
size: few
V: TRBV4-1

DNA: TGTGCCAGCAGCATTAGCGGGAGGGCCCCCTACAATGAGCAGTTCTTC
CDR3: CASSISGRAPYNEQFF
D: TRBD2
J: TRBJ2-1
size: NA
V: TRBV7-6

DNA: TGTGCCAGCAGCCCCTCCGATGTCTCCTACAATGAGCAGTTCTTC
CDR3: CASSPSDVSYNEQFF
D: NA
J: TRBJ2-1
size: many
V: TRBV6-1

DNA: TGCAGTGCTAGCGGGCCCGGAGGCTACACCTTC
CDR3: CSASGPGGYTF
D: NA
J: TRBJ1-2
size: few
V: TRBV20-1

DNA: TGTGCCACCAGCAGAGACCTAGCAGAAGAGACCCAGTACTTC
CDR3: CATSRDLAEETQYF
D: NA
J: TRBJ2-5
size: few
V: TRBV15

DNA: TGCGCCAGCAGCGGGGGACAGGGGGCCCCAGAGACCCAGTACTTC
CDR3: CASSGGQGAPETQYF
D: TRBD1
J: TRBJ2-5
size: many
V: TRBV5-1

DNA: TGTGCCAGCAGTTTAAGCCTGACAGCGAGCTCCTATAATTCACCCCTCCACTTT
CDR3: CASSLSLTASSYNSPLHF
D: NA
J: TRBJ1-6
size: few
V: TRBV12-3/TRBV12-4

DNA: TGCGCCAGCAGTCGGACTTTCGGGGACAGAGGAACAGATACGCAGTATTTT
CDR3: CASSRTFGDRGTDTQYF
D: TRBD1
J: TRBJ2-3
size: NA
V: TRBV5-1

DNA: TGCAGTGCCCCGGAAGGGAGCTCCTACAATGAGCAGTTCTTC
CDR3: CSAPEGSSYNEQFF
D: NA
J: TRBJ2-1
size: few
V: TRBV20-1

DNA: TGCAGTGCTAGGGCCAACAGGGGCACTGGGGCCAACGTCCTGACTTTC
CDR3: CSARANRGTGANVLTF
D: TRBD1
J: TRBJ2-6
size: NA
V: TRBV20-1